The 18 T cell receptor beta chains listed next were all sequenced from one sample in a study of shared clonotypes between healthy human individuals. CD45RO-negative, CCR7-selected cells formed the naive CD8 fraction, which excluded terminally differentiated effector memory CD45RA+ cells. Repertoires were generated with immunoSEQ multiplex PCR, while TCRdb's copy carries only in-frame clones and drops some. The sample records over 2 million clones, about 95% being singletons. Sequencing used naive CD8+ T cells sorted from blood. Every receptor here comes from a man between 18 and 29 years old in good health.

On this clone: The same CDR3 is also encoded by other DNA sequences in this sample. V and J are TRBV7-9 and TRBJ2-2, with unresolved D. Per germline, CDR1 SEHNR and CDR2 FQNEAQ (reference sequence). V lost 4 bases and J lost 2, with 5 bases in between. CDR3 length: 13 amino acids. CDR3 sequence reads: CASSSSNTGELFF. In DNA form, the CDR3 reads TGTGCCAGCAGCTCTAGTAACACCGGGGAGCTGTTTTTT.

The rearrangement uses TRBV5-4 and TRBJ2-5; D is undetermined. Germline V gives CDR1 SGHNT, CDR2 YYREEE (reference sequence). CDR3 length: 14 residues. V was trimmed by 4 bases and J by 5 bases, leaving 15 bases between them. Here the CDR3 DNA reads TGTGCCAGCAGCCTGACTCCTTTCTACGAGACCCAGTACTTC. Translating it yields CASSLTPFYETQYF.

The chain joins TRBV5-1 to TRBJ2-5; D call uncertain. Germline CDR1 SGHRS, CDR2 YFSETQ. The CDR3 is 16 residues long. V was trimmed by 0 bases and J by 5 bases, leaving 17 bases between them. The CDR3 DNA reads as TGCGCCAGCAGCTTGGCCGGGTCTGCCGTGATGGAGACCCAGTACTTC. It codes for CASSLAGSAVMETQYF.

The CDR3 bases are TGTGCCAGTGGGACAGGGAGGGACGAGCAGTACTTC. It encodes CASGTGRDEQYF. V gene TRBV7-9 combines with J gene TRBJ2-7; 9 nucleotides align to TRBD1. The V gene's germline CDR1 is SEHNR and CDR2 FQNEAQ (reference sequence). This CDR3 contains 12 residues. V shed 9 bases, J shed 5 bases, and the junction held 5 bases outside the gene matches.

The chain carries TRBV7-9 and TRBJ2-7, with D perhaps matching TRBD1 (5 bases). V was shortened by 3 bases and J by 2 bases, with 14 bases between the two germline ends. This CDR3 is 15 amino acids long. CDR1 is SEHNR and CDR2 is FQNEAQ in the germline V gene (reference sequence). The CDR3 sequence is CASSFPQGSPYEQYF. The CDR3 DNA reads TGTGCCAGCAGCTTTCCCCAGGGCTCCCCCTACGAGCAGTACTTC.

The V gene is TRBV27, the J gene TRBJ1-2, with D possibly TRBD1 on 5 matching bases. Germline CDR1 is MNHEY and CDR2 is SMNVEV (reference sequence). V shed 4 bases and J shed 4 bases, with 13 bases lying between them. The CDR3 consists of 14 residues. The CDR3 region has the DNA TGTGCCAGCAGTTCGTCAGGGAAGGTCTATGGCTACACCTTC. Translated: CASSSSGKVYGYTF.

The chain joins TRBV19 to TRBJ1-1, with D possibly TRBD1 on 5 matching bases. Germline V gene lookup returns CDR1 LNHDA and CDR2 SQIVND (reference sequence). V was pared by 5 bases and J by 4 bases, with 11 bases between. This CDR3 has 13 amino acids. CDR3 sequence: CASSSGRGTEAFF. The CDR3 coding sequence is TGTGCCAGTAGTTCAGGAAGGGGCACTGAAGCTTTCTTT.

The gene calls are TRBV29-1 and TRBJ1-2; D call uncertain. CDR3 length: 11 amino acids. Per the germline V gene, CDR1 is SQVTM and CDR2 is ANQGSEA. The V and J ends lost 2 bases and 7 bases respectively, with 8 bases between them. The CDR3 here is CSVESVGGYTF. CDR3 DNA: TGCAGCGTTGAATCTGTAGGTGGCTACACCTTC.

The V call is TRBV15, the J call TRBJ2-5, with D tentatively TRBD1 (5 bases). The germline V gene has CDR1 LNHNV and CDR2 YYDKDF (reference sequence). V lost 0 bases and J lost 5, with 13 bases in between. The CDR3 sequence is 15 residues long. CDR3 sequence (DNA): TGTGCCACCAGCAGAGAGACAGACCCGGAGGAGACCCAGTACTTC. Protein sequence: CATSRETDPEETQYF. The entire variable domain, with the rest obtained from reference TRBV15 and TRBJ2-5, is as follows: DAMVIQNPRYQVTQFGKPVTLSCSQTLNHNVMYWYQQKSSQAPKLLFHYYDKDFNNEADTPDNFQSRRPNTSFCFLDIRSPGLGDTAMYLCATSRETDPEETQYFGPGTRLLVL.

The chain joins TRBV28 to TRBJ2-5, with 8 bases aligning to TRBD1. V was clipped by 7 bases and J by 12 bases; unmatched bases: 19. The CDR3 contains 15 residues. Germline CDR1 reads MDHEN; CDR2 reads SYDVKM. The CDR3 sequence: CASTPAGTGPGLEYF. The CDR3 nucleotides are TGTGCCAGCACCCCCGCCGGGACAGGCCCCGGATTGGAGTACTTC.

This chain joins TRBV5-6 and TRBJ2-6; D is uncertain. CDR1 is SGHDT, CDR2 YYEEEE, per germline. Trimming shortened V by 1 base and J by 5 bases, and 16 bases separated the two germline ends. CDR3 length: 17 amino acids. CDR3 sequence (DNA): TGTGCCAGCAGCTTGCAGGACGTAGGACCTCGGGCCAACGTCCTGACTTTC. This sequence encodes CASSLQDVGPRANVLTF.

The chain has TRBV28 and TRBJ2-3; tentative D call: TRBD1 (5 bases). This CDR3 contains 13 residues. The germline V gene encodes CDR1 MDHEN and CDR2 SYDVKM. V was cut by 2 bases and J by 8 bases, with 11 bases left in between. CDR3 in amino acids: CASSLSQGFTQYF. In nucleotides, the CDR3 is TGTGCCAGCAGTTTAAGCCAGGGTTTTACGCAGTATTTT.

This rearrangement joins TRBV6-1 to TRBJ2-7; 16 nucleotides agree with TRBD2. This CDR3 spans 16 amino acids. V shed 3 bases, J shed 4 bases, and the junction held 3 bases outside the gene matches. CDR1 is MNHNS and CDR2 is SASEGT in the germline V gene. The CDR3 sequence is CASSEGLAGGRYEQYF. The CDR3 coding sequence is TGTGCCAGCAGTGAGGGACTAGCGGGAGGGAGGTACGAGCAGTACTTC.

CDR3 coding DNA: TGCGCCAGCAGCCCTGACAGTGGCCACCACGAGCAGTACTTC. This codes for CASSPDSGHHEQYF. This chain links TRBV4-3 with TRBJ2-7; possibly TRBD1 for D (5 bases). The V end lost 4 bases, the J end lost 5 bases, and 15 bases lay between the germline ends. Germline-derived CDR1 and CDR2 are LGHNA and YSLEER. The CDR3 has 14 amino acids.

This clone was recorded once. The rearrangement links TRBV5-4 to TRBJ2-1; D might be TRBD2 (5 bases). Trimming shortened V by 2 bases and J by 6 bases, and 12 bases separated the two germline ends. The germline CDR1 and CDR2 sequences are SGHNT and YYREEE (reference sequence). The CDR3 spans 14 residues. CDR3 nucleotides: TGTGCCAGCAGCTTCCACGGGAACGGCAATGAGCAGTTCTTC. It codes for CASSFHGNGNEQFF.

The chain combines TRBV27 with TRBJ2-5; 11 nucleotides line up with TRBD2. Germline CDR1 reads MNHEY; CDR2 reads SMNVEV (reference sequence). V lost 0 bases, J lost 2 bases, and 8 bases stayed unmatched. The CDR3 runs 18 residues. In DNA form, the CDR3 reads TGTGCCAGCAGTTTATCTTTTGAACTAGCGGGGGTTCAAGAGACCCAGTACTTC. Encoded protein: CASSLSFELAGVQETQYF.

This sequence joins TRBV2 and TRBJ1-2; D call uncertain. This CDR3 has 16 amino acids. Germline assignment: CDR1 SNHLY and CDR2 FYNNEI. With 0 bases removed from V and 6 bases from J, the gap between germline ends came to 17 bases. The CDR3: CASSEALPGGEDGYTF. DNA of the CDR3: TGTGCCAGCAGTGAAGCGCTCCCTGGTGGGGAGGATGGCTACACCTTC.

The genes are TRBV5-1 and TRBJ1-5; the D is unclear. Trimming removed 0 bases at V and 5 bases at J, with 9 bases between. Germline V gene data show CDR1 as SGHRS and CDR2 as YFSETQ. This CDR3 is 14 amino acids long. The CDR3 region is CASSLDGQDQPQHF. The CDR3 DNA sequence: TGCGCCAGCAGCTTGGATGGGCAGGATCAGCCCCAGCATTTT.